The 14 T cell receptor beta chains presented below share a single source sample, sequenced in a study of blood T cell repertoires in COVID-19 (dated by TCRdb to between 2020 and 2021). Libraries were prepared through the immunoSEQ multiplex PCR assay. TCRdb holds this immuneACCESS table with in-frame rearrangements only. Some clones are missing; in checked studies, unresolved V genes explain under half, and the rest has no known cause. A total of under 200,000 clones appear in this sample, 87% of them only once. The top ten clones comprise around 10% of the sample. Specimen: peripheral blood. Every receptor here comes from a woman in her 70s with COVID-19, enrolled during active disease.

The chain couples TRBV7-3 to TRBJ1-1, with 8 bases matching TRBD1. J was trimmed by 3 bases and V by 1 base; bases with no gene match: 4. There are 15 residues in the CDR3. Germline V lookup: CDR1 SGHTA, CDR2 FQGTGA. This chain's CDR3 is CASSLKGQGYTEAFF. CDR3 DNA sequence: TGTGCCAGCAGCTTAAAAGGACAGGGCTACACTGAAGCTTTCTTT. Drawing the rest from reference TRBV7-3 and TRBJ1-1, the complete variable domain is GAGVSQTPSNKVTEKGKYVELRCDPISGHTALYWYRQSLGQGPEFLIYFQGTGAADDSGLPNDRFFAVRPEGSVSTLKIQRTERGDSAVYLCASSLKGQGYTEAFFGQGTRLTVV.

This chain connects TRBV18 to TRBJ2-7; 7 positions agree with TRBD2. The junction had 9 bases not matched to a gene; V was cut back by 6 bases and J by 4 bases. The CDR3 is made up of 14 amino acids. Germline V gene sequence: CDR1 KGHSH, CDR2 LQKENI. This chain's CDR3 is CASSLDGLVYEQYF. The DNA for the CDR3 is TGTGCCAGCTCCCTTGACGGACTAGTTTACGAGCAGTACTTC.

The chain employs TRBV16 and TRBJ1-5, with 7 bases lining up with TRBD1. The length of the CDR3 is 18 residues. The germline gives CDR1 KGHSY, CDR2 FQNENV. J lost 0 bases, V lost 0 bases, and 8 bases had no gene match. Written as DNA, the CDR3 is TGTGCCAGCAGCCAATCGACGGGACAGCTAACTAGCAATCAGCCCCAGCATTTT. This gives the protein CASSQSTGQLTSNQPQHF.

The chain couples TRBV23-1 to TRBJ1-1; D gene uncertain. TRBV23-1 is an ORF; its function is uncertain. V lost 4 bases and J 0 bases, leaving 15 bases between the germline ends. This CDR3 spans 16 amino acids. CDR3 DNA sequence: TGCGCCAGCAGTCCTACGACGGAGTTCTTGAACACTGAAGCTTTCTTT. It specifies CASSPTTEFLNTEAFF.

The chain employs TRBV2 and TRBJ1-1; TRBD1 matches at 8 bases. The length of the CDR3 is 12 residues. V gave up 8 bases and J gave up 6 bases; unmatched junction bases: 5. CDR1 and CDR2 from the germline V gene are SNHLY and FYNNEI. DNA for the CDR3: TGTGCCAGCGGACAGGGTTTCGCTGAAGCTTTCTTT. It translates to CASGQGFAEAFF. The whole variable domain, filled in from reference TRBV2 and TRBJ1-1, reads EPEVTQTPSHQVTQMGQEVILRCVPISNHLYFYWYRQILGQKVEFLVSFYNNEISEKSEIFDDQFSVERPDGSNFTLKIRSTKLEDSAMYFCASGQGFAEAFFGQGTRLTVV.

The V call is TRBV5-4, the J call TRBJ2-1; D gene ambiguous. The CDR3 extends over 13 amino acids. Germline-derived CDR1 and CDR2 are SGHNT and YYREEE (reference sequence). The V end lost 0 bases, the J end lost 6 bases, and 7 bases lay between the germline ends. The CDR3 DNA is TGTGCCAGCAGCTTGGCCCTCCTCAATGAGCAGTTCTTC. The encoded protein is CASSLALLNEQFF.

Remarks on this clone: Other DNA sequences in this sample translate to the same CDR3. This chain links TRBV29-1 with TRBJ2-5; the match to TRBD2 covers 8 bases. CDR1 and CDR2 from the germline V gene are SQVTM and ANQGSEA. This CDR3 has 14 residues. CDR3 amino acids: CWVGGPGGAETQYF. The CDR3, as DNA: TGCTGGGTGGGGGGCCCGGGGGGGGCCGAGACCCAGTACTTC.

The CDR3 reads CAIESGSRGKLFF. The DNA of the CDR3 is TGTGCCATTGAGTCCGGTTCTCGAGGAAAACTGTTTTTT. The V gene is TRBV19, the J gene TRBJ1-4; no firm D call. CDR1 is LNHDA and CDR2 is SQIVND in the germline V gene (reference sequence). V lost 10 bases and J lost 10, with 19 bases in between. The CDR3 length is 13 residues.

This clone was observed a few times. This sequence joins TRBV2 and TRBJ1-2; 7 positions agree with TRBD1. The J segment lost 2 bases and the V segment lost 10 bases, leaving 10 bases of the junction unmatched. Germline values: CDR1 SNHLY, CDR2 FYNNEI. CDR3 length equals 14 residues. CDR3 nucleotide sequence: TGTGCCATGAAGAGACAGGGCGGCAACTATGGCTACACCTTC. This gives the protein CAMKRQGGNYGYTF.

This chain uses TRBV7-9 with TRBJ1-1; D unclear. V was pared by 5 bases and J by 4 bases, with 14 bases between. CDR1 is SEHNR, CDR2 FQNEAQ, per germline (reference sequence). CDR3 size: 14 residues. CDR3 sequence (DNA): TGTGCCAGCAGCCCCTGGGAGATTCGCACTGAAGCTTTCTTT. Translated: CASSPWEIRTEAFF.

This rearrangement joins TRBV4-2 to TRBJ1-2, with 9 bases aligning to TRBD1. Unmatched junction bases numbered 4, after V lost 1 base and J lost 4 bases. Germline CDR1 reads LGHNA; CDR2 reads YNFKEQ. The CDR3 has 15 residues. The CDR3 protein is CASSQVTGGSYGYTF. In DNA, the CDR3 is TGTGCCAGCAGCCAAGTAACAGGGGGCTCCTATGGCTACACCTTC.

The rearrangement joins TRBV5-4 to TRBJ2-1; D is ambiguous. There are 15 residues in the CDR3. V was shortened by 4 bases and J by 0 bases, with 11 bases between the two germline ends. Germline CDR1 and CDR2: SGHNT and YYREEE (reference sequence). CDR3 in DNA: TGTGCCAGCAGCACCGACATGAGCTCCTACAATGAGCAGTTCTTC. This translates into CASSTDMSSYNEQFF.

The chain combines TRBV18 with TRBJ2-7, with 7 nucleotides matching TRBD1. The trim removed 3 bases at V and 6 bases at J, leaving 5 bases unmatched. The CDR3 length is 13 residues. Germline lookup yields CDR1 KGHSH and CDR2 LQKENI. Written as DNA, the CDR3 is TGTGCCAGCTCACCGCCGACAGGGCTCGAGCAGTACTTC. Translated: CASSPPTGLEQYF.

J is TRBJ2-7 and V is TRBV2; D gene ambiguous. Germline CDR1 is SNHLY and CDR2 is FYNNEI. The CDR3 has 13 amino acids. Trimming pared 2 bases from V and 6 bases from J, leaving 11 bases between. The CDR3 loop reads CASSEYQVSEQYF. In nucleotides, the CDR3 is TGTGCCAGCAGTGAATATCAGGTCTCCGAGCAGTACTTC.